The source of this T cell receptor (beta chain) is a study of T cells in localized non-small cell lung cancer. Study outcomes and limitations: Higher adjacent-lung clonality was associated with shorter survival. Because only a single region of the tumor was sequenced, heterogeneity remains possible. Clonality of T cells reached its maximum in uninvolved adjacent lung, surpassing tumor.

On this clone itself: Its cognate antigen is unknown.

TCRdb's table, derived via immunoSEQ multiplex PCR, lists solely in-frame clones and lacks some. The profile shows roughly 27,000 clones, 90% of them singletons. This CDR3 is 16 amino acids long. V was pared by 2 bases and J by 1 base, with 13 bases between. Per germline, CDR1 SGHTA and CDR2 FQGNSA. The sequence derives from a woman aged 35 to 70 with stage I lung adenocarcinoma. The specimen comprised peripheral blood, sampled before any cancer treatment. The rearrangement links TRBV7-2 to TRBJ2-3; D unclear. The CDR3 DNA follows: TGTGCCAGCAGCTTACCTCCGGGCCTACGCACAGATACGCAGTATTTT. Encoded protein: CASSLPPGLRTDTQYF.